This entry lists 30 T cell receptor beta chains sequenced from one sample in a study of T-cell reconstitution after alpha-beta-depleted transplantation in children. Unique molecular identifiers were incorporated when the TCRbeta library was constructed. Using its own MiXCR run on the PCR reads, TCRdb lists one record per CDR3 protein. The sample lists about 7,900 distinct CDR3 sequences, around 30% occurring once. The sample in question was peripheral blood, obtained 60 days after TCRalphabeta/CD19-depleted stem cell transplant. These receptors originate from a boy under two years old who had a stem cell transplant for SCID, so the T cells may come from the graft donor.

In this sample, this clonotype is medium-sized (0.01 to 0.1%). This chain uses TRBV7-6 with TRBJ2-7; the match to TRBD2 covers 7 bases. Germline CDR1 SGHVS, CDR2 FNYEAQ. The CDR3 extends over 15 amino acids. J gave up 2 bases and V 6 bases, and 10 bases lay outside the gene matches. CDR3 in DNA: TGTGCCAGCAGACCGTGGGAGGGGTACCCCTACGAGCAGTACTTC. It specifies CASRPWEGYPYEQYF.

The CDR3 sequence is CASSSGQSYEQYF. Here the CDR3 DNA reads TGTGCCAGCAGCTCGGGACAGAGCTACGAGCAGTACTTC. This chain joins TRBV7-9 and TRBJ2-7, with TRBD1 matching over 7 bases. V shed 4 bases and J 3 bases; nucleotides not matched to a gene: 3. The germline gives CDR1 SEHNR, CDR2 FQNEAQ (reference sequence). CDR3 size: 13 residues.

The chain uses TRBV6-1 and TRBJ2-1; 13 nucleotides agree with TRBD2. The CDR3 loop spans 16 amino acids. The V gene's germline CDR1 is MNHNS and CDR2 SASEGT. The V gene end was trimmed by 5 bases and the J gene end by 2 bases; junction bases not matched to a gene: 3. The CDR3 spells CASSRLAGGPYNEQFF. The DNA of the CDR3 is TGTGCCAGCAGTCGACTAGCGGGAGGACCCTACAATGAGCAGTTCTTC.

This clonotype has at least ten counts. In nucleotides, the CDR3 is TGTGCCAGCAGACCCAGGGGGGAAGTTAGTGCAGCTTTCTTT. It encodes CASRPRGEVSAAFF. The V and J genes are TRBV6-5 and TRBJ1-1; 7 nucleotides match TRBD1. Germline V lookup: CDR1 MNHEY, CDR2 SVGAGI. The J segment lost 10 bases and the V segment lost 6 bases, leaving 14 bases of the junction unmatched. This CDR3 has 14 amino acids.

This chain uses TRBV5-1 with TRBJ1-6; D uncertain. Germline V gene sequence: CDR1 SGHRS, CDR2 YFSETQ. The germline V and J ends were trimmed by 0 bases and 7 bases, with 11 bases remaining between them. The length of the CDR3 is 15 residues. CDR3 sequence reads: CASSLAEKSNSPLHF. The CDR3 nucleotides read TGCGCCAGCAGCTTGGCCGAAAAGTCAAATTCACCCCTCCACTTT.

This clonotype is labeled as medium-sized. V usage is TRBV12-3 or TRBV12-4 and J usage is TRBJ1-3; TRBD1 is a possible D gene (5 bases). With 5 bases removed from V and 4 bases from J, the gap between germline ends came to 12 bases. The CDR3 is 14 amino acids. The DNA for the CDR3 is TGTGCCAGCAGTCCGGACAAGAGGGGAAACACCATATATTTT. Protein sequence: CASSPDKRGNTIYF.

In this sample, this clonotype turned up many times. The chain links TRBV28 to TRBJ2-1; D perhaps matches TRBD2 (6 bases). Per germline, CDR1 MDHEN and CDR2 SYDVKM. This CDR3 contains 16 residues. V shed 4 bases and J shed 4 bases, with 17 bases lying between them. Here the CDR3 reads CASSYLLAPLYNEQFF. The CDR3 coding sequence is TGTGCCAGCAGTTATCTTCTAGCGCCTTTATACAATGAGCAGTTCTTC.

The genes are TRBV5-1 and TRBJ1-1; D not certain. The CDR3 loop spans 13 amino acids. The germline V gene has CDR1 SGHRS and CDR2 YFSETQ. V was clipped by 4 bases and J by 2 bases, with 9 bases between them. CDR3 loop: CASSPDPNTEAFF. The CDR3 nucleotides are TGCGCCAGCAGCCCGGACCCTAACACTGAAGCTTTCTTT.

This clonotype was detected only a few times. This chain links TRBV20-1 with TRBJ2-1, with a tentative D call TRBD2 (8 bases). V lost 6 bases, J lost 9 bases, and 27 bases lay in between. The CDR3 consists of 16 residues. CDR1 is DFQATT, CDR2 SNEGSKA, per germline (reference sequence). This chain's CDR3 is CSAPGQAGTRITEQFF. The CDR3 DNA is TGCAGTGCCCCCGGACAGGCTGGGACTAGAATCACTGAGCAGTTCTTC.

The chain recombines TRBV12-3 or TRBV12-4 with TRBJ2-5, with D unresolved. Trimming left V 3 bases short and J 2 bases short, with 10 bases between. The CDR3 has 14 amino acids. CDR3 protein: CASSFWTEQETQYF. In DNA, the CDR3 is TGTGCCAGCAGTTTTTGGACGGAACAAGAGACCCAGTACTTC.

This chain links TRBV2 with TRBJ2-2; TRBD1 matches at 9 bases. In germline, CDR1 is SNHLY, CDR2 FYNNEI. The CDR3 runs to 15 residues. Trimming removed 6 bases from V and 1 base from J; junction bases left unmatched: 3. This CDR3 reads CASRSGQGNTGELFF. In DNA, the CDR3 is TGTGCCAGCAGATCGGGACAGGGGAACACCGGGGAGCTGTTTTTT.

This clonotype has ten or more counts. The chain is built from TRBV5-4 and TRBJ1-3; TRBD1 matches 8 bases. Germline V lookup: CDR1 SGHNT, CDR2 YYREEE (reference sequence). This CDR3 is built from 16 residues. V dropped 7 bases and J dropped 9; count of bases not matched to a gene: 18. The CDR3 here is CASYSGTGSRIGTIYF. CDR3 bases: TGTGCCAGCTACTCAGGGACAGGTTCGAGGATTGGCACCATATATTTT.

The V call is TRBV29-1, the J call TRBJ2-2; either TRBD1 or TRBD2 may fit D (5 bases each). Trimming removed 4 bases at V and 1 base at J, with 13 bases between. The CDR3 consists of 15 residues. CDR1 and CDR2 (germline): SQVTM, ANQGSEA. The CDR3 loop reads CSVVIGTENTGELFF. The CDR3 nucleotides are TGCAGCGTTGTAATCGGGACCGAGAACACCGGGGAGCTGTTTTTT.

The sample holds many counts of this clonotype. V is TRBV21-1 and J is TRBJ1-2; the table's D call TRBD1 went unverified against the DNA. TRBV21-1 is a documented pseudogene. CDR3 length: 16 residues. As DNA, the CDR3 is TGTGCCAGCAGCACCATTCCTCGACAGGGACCGGGTGGCTACACCTTC. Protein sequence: CASSTIPRQGPGGYTF.

The CDR3 coding sequence is TGTGCCAGCAGCTTAACGGGACCGTACAGGAATGAGCAGTTCTTC. It encodes CASSLTGPYRNEQFF. The chain is built from TRBV7-2 and TRBJ2-1, with D perhaps TRBD1 or TRBD2 (5 bases each). Germline values: CDR1 SGHTA, CDR2 FQGNSA. Trimming pared 2 bases from V and 7 bases from J, leaving 15 bases between. The CDR3 spans 15 residues.

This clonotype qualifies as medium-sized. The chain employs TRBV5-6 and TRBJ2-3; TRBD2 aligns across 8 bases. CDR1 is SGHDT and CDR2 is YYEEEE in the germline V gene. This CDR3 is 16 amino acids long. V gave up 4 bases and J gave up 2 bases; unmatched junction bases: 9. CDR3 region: CASSPLAGGPTDTQYF. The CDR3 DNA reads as TGTGCCAGCAGCCCCTTGGCGGGGGGTCCCACAGATACGCAGTATTTT.

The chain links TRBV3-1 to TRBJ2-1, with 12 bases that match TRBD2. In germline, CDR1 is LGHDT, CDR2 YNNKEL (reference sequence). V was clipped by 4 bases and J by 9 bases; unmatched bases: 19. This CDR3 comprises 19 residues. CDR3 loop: CASSPVYFPQLAGGGEQFF. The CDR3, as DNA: TGTGCCAGCAGCCCAGTCTATTTTCCCCAACTAGCGGGAGGCGGTGAGCAGTTCTTC.

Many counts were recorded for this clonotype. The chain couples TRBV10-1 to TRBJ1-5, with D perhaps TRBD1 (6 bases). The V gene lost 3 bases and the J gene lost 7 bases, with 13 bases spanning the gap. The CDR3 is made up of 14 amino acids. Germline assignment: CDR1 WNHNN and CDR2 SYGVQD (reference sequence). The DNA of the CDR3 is TGCGCCAGCAGTGACTCCCAGGGGAGGCAGCCCCAGCATTTT. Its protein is CASSDSQGRQPQHF.

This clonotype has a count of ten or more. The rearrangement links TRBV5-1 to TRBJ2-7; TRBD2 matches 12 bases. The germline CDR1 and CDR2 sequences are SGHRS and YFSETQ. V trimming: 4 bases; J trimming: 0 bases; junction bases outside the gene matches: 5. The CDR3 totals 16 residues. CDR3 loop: CASSVGTSGLSYEQYF. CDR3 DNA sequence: TGCGCCAGCAGCGTCGGGACTAGCGGGCTCTCCTACGAGCAGTACTTC.

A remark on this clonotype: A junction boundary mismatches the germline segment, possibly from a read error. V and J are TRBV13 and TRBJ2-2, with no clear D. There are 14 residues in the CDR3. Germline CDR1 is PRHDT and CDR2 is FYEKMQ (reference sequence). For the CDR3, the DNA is TGTGCCAGCAGCTTTCGGATTCTCACCTGGGAGCTGTTTTTT. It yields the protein CASSFRILTWELFF. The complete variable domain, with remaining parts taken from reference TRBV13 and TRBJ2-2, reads AAGVIQSPRHLIKEKRETATLKCYPIPRHDTVYWYQQGPGQDPQFLISFYEKMQSDKGSIPDRFSAQQFSDYHSELNMSSLELGDSALYFCASSFRILTWELFFGEGSRLTVL.

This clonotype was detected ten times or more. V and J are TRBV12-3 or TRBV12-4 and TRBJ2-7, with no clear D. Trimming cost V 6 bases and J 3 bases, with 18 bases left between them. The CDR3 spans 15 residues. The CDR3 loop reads CASSPSGLPHYEQYF. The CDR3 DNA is TGTGCCAGCAGCCCCTCGGGCCTTCCCCACTACGAGCAGTACTTC.

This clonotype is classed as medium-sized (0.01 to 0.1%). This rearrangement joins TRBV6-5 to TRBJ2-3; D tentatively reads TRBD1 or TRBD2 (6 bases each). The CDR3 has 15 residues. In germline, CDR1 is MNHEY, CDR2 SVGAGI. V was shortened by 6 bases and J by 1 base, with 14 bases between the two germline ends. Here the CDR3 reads CASSPFRGGTDTQYF. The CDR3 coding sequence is TGTGCCAGCAGCCCTTTTAGGGGGGGCACAGATACGCAGTATTTT.

The chain's CDR3 is CASSLTRDWQETQYF. As DNA, the CDR3 is TGTGCCAGCAGCTTGACGAGGGATTGGCAAGAGACCCAGTACTTC. This sequence joins TRBV7-9 and TRBJ2-5; D is perhaps TRBD2 (5 bases). Germline values: CDR1 SEHNR, CDR2 FQNEAQ (reference sequence). CDR3 length: 15 residues. V gave up 3 bases and J gave up 2 bases, with 13 bases separating them. The variable domain in full, completed from reference TRBV7-9 and TRBJ2-5, reads DTGVSQNPRHKITKRGQNVTFRCDPISEHNRLYWYRQTLGQGPEFLTYFQNEAQLEKSRLLSDRFSAERPKGSFSTLEIQRTEQGDSAMYLCASSLTRDWQETQYFGPGTRLLVL.

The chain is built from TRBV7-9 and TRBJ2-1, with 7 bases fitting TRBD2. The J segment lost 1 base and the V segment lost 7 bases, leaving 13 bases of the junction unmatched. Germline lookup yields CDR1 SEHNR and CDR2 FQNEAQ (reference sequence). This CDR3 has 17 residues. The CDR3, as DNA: TGTGCCAGCACCACCGGTGGCGGGAGACGGTCCTACAATGAGCAGTTCTTC. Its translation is CASTTGGGRRSYNEQFF.

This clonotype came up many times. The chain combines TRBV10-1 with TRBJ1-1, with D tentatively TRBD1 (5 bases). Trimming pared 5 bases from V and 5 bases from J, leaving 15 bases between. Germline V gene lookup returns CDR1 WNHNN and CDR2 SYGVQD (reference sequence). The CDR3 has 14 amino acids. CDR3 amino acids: CASSCDPRGTEAFF. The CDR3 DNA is TGCGCCAGCAGTTGTGACCCCCGGGGGACTGAAGCTTTCTTT.

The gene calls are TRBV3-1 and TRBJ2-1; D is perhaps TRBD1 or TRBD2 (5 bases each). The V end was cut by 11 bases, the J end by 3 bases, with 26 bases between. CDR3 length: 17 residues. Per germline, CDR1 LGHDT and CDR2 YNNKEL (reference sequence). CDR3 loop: CACTKQGHREHYNEQFF. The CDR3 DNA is TGTGCCTGCACCAAGCAGGGCCATCGGGAACACTACAATGAGCAGTTCTTC.

The chain's CDR3 is CSVEGGLAGGTSFTDTQYF. The CDR3 DNA follows: TGCAGCGTTGAAGGGGGACTAGCGGGAGGCACCTCTTTCACAGATACGCAGTATTTT. The chain carries TRBV29-1 and TRBJ2-3; TRBD2 agrees at 15 bases. Germline V gene lookup returns CDR1 SQVTM and CDR2 ANQGSEA. CDR3 length equals 19 residues. V trimming: 1 base; J trimming: 2 bases; junction bases outside the gene matches: 10.

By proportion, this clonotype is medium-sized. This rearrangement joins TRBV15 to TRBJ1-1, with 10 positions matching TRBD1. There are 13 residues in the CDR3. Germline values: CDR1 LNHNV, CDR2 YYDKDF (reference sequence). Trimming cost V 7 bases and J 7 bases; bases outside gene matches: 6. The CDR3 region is CATTGQGHGEAFF. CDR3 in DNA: TGTGCCACCACGGGACAGGGGCATGGTGAAGCTTTCTTT. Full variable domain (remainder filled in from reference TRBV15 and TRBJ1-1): DAMVIQNPRYQVTQFGKPVTLSCSQTLNHNVMYWYQQKSSQAPKLLFHYYDKDFNNEADTPDNFQSRRPNTSFCFLDIRSPGLGDTAMYLCATTGQGHGEAFFGQGTRLTVV.

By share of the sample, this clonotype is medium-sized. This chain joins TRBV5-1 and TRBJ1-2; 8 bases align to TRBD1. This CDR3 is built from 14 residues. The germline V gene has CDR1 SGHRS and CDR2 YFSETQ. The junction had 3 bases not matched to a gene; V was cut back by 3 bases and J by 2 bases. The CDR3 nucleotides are TGCGCCAGCAGCTGGAGGACAGGGAACTATGGCTACACCTTC. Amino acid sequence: CASSWRTGNYGYTF.

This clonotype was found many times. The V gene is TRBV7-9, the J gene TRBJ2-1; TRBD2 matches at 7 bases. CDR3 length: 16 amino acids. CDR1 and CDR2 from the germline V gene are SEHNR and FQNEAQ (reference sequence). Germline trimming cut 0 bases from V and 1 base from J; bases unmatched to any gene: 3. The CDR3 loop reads CASSLAGGWSYNEQFF. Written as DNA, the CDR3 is TGTGCCAGCAGCTTAGCGGGGGGGTGGTCCTACAATGAGCAGTTCTTC.